This T cell receptor beta chain stems from a study of cytomegalovirus exposure and HLA in healthy donors. PCR employed 60 Vbeta and 13 Jbeta primers. TCRdb's copy holds only in-frame clones and misses some; the assay was immunoSEQ multiplex PCR. The sample contains 40,000 to 55,000 clones, approximately 70% of which appear only once. The CDR3 is 11 residues long. Germline-derived CDR1 and CDR2 are SGHNT and YYREEE (reference sequence). Trimming stripped 2 bases from V and 8 bases from J, with 5 bases between. The specimen sequenced was PBMCs. This sequence was found in a man aged 18 to 29 in good health and CMV-seronegative. The chain couples TRBV5-4 to TRBJ2-1, with no clear D. CDR3 in DNA: TGTGCCAGCAGCTTATCCGATGAGCAGTTCTTC. Amino acids: CASSLSDEQFF.